This T cell receptor beta chain came from a study of T cell responses to AZD1222 COVID-19 vaccine. Study information: The study pooled second doses at about 4 or about 12 weeks.

Notes on the study in general: Breadth and depth of Spike-specific TCRs rose after two AZD1222 doses. Just 5 to 7 people given AZD1222 tested seropositive at baseline. Donors, mostly white British, included more females; clonal diversity was possibly underestimated.

CDR3 size: 16 residues. Germline CDR1 SNHLY, CDR2 FYNNEI. V was pared by 1 base and J by 3 bases, with 13 bases between. As for this clone: No antigen is known for it.

Using immunoSEQ multiplex PCR, the repertoire was profiled, and TCRdb retains in-frame clones only, with some absent. Of around 120,000 clones listed, 70% to 90% were seen once; the top ten hold approximately 8.4%. The receptor's source is an adult in good health. The specimen comprised peripheral blood, sampled on day 0 of AZD1222 vaccination. V is TRBV2 and J is TRBJ1-5; weak D call: TRBD1 (5 bases). DNA of the CDR3: TGTGCCAGCAGTGAAGGGGGGGTCAGGGTCAATCAGCCCCAGCATTTT. Translation: CASSEGGVRVNQPQHF.